This T cell receptor beta chain came from a study of cytomegalovirus exposure and HLA in healthy donors. Data came from immunoSEQ multiplex PCR; TCRdb stores just in-frame clones and leaves some out. In the table there are 100,000 to 150,000 clones, 85% to 90% of which are singletons. The CDR3 runs to 17 residues. The ends lost 4 bases at V and 0 bases at J; junction bases unmatched: 10. The germline gives CDR1 MDHEN, CDR2 SYDVKM. Only one count was recorded for this clone. This chain connects TRBV28 to TRBJ1-2; TRBD1 matches 8 bases. This sequence originates from a woman under 30 in good health and CMV-seronegative. Sequencing was performed on PBMCs. CDR3 residues: CASSSSGTGLSNYGYTF. CDR3 DNA sequence: TGTGCCAGCAGTTCATCCGGGACAGGATTATCTAACTATGGCTACACCTTC.